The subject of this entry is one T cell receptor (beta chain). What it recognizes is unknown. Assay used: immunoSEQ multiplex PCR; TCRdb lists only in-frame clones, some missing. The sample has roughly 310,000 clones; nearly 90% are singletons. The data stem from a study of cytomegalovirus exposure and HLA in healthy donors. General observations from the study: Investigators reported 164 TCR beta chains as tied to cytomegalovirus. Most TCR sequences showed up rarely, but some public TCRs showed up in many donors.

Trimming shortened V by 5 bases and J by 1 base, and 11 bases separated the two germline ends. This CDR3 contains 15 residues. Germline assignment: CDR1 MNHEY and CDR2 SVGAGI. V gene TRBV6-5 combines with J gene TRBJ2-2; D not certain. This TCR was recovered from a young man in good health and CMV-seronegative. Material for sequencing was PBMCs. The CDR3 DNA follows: TGTGCCAGCAGTACCCGGGTCGAGAACACCGGGGAGCTGTTTTTT. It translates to CASSTRVENTGELFF.